The rows below give T cell receptor beta chains drawn from one sample of a study of T cells in Graves' hyperthyroidism and ophthalmopathy. TCRdb reanalysed the multiplex PCR reads using MiXCR and keeps one entry per CDR3 protein. The sample has hundreds of thousands of distinct CDR3 sequences, roughly 50% seen once. Sequenced sample: peripheral blood or thyroid tissue (not recorded which). All receptors derive from a woman younger than 30 with Graves' hyperthyroidism. CDR3s include the opening cysteine and the closing phenylalanine or tryptophan. Fields, in order: V gene, J gene, clone size, D gene, CDR3 protein, CDR3 DNA. A D gene is named only where the DNA matches it firmly. Not all rows give a size; the values are once, few, many and, for expanded clones, a class.

V: TRBV5-1; J: TRBJ2-7; size: few; D: NA; CDR3: CASSLLASETYEQYF; DNA: TGCGCCAGCAGCTTGCTGGCTAGCGAAACCTACGAGCAGTACTTC
V: TRBV20-1; J: TRBJ1-2; size: NA; D: NA; CDR3: CSATIPASYTF; DNA: TGCAGTGCCACCATCCCAGCGAGCTACACCTTC
V: TRBV7-8; J: TRBJ2-7; size: NA; D: TRBD1; CDR3: CASSGWTGDEQYF; DNA: TGTGCCAGCAGCGGCTGGACAGGGGACGAGCAGTACTTC
V: TRBV6-4; J: TRBJ1-5; size: NA; D: NA; CDR3: CASSDARRQHF; DNA: TGTGCCAGCAGTGACGCCCGGCGCCAGCATTTT
V: TRBV7-3; J: TRBJ2-7; size: NA; D: TRBD2; CDR3: CASSLSGLAGGYEQYF; DNA: TGTGCCAGCAGCCTTTCTGGACTAGCGGGAGGCTACGAGCAGTACTTC
V: TRBV10-3; J: TRBJ1-6; size: NA; D: NA; CDR3: CASRNRDTYNSPLHF; DNA: TGTGCCAGCCGGAACAGGGACACCTATAATTCACCCCTCCACTTT
V: TRBV6-1; J: TRBJ1-2; size: NA; D: NA; CDR3: CASSIDSYGYTF; DNA: TGTGCCAGCTCCATAGACAGCTATGGCTACACCTTC
V: TRBV15; J: TRBJ1-5; size: NA; D: TRBD1; CDR3: CATSREGQRNQPQHF; DNA: TGTGCCACCAGCAGAGAGGGACAGCGAAATCAGCCCCAGCATTTT
V: TRBV7-9; J: TRBJ1-1; size: NA; D: TRBD1; CDR3: CASSLARQGFATEAFF; DNA: TGTGCCAGCAGCTTAGCCCGACAGGGTTTCGCCACTGAAGCTTTCTTT
V: TRBV9; J: TRBJ2-6; size: NA; D: NA; CDR3: CASSGLQGSGANVLTF; DNA: TGTGCCAGCAGCGGCCTACAGGGCTCTGGGGCCAACGTCCTGACTTTC
V: TRBV10-3; J: TRBJ2-7; size: many; D: TRBD2; CDR3: CAISRSSGNYEQYF; DNA: TGTGCCATCAGTCGATCTAGCGGGAACTACGAGCAGTACTTC
V: TRBV7-8; J: TRBJ1-2; size: NA; D: NA; CDR3: CASSQVWSYGYTF; DNA: TGCGCCAGCAGCCAAGTCTGGTCCTATGGCTACACCTTC
V: TRBV25-1; J: TRBJ2-2; size: many; D: TRBD1; CDR3: CASRTGSAGELFF; DNA: TGTGCCAGCAGGACAGGGAGCGCCGGGGAGCTGTTTTTT
V: TRBV7-9; J: TRBJ1-1; size: NA; D: TRBD1; CDR3: CASGKGQGGGTEAFF; DNA: TGTGCCAGCGGCAAAGGACAGGGAGGGGGCACTGAAGCTTTCTTT
V: TRBV19; J: TRBJ1-6; size: NA; D: NA; CDR3: CASESLPYNSPLHF; DNA: TGTGCCAGTGAGTCGCTACCGTATAATTCACCCCTCCACTTT
V: TRBV7-9; J: TRBJ1-5; size: NA; D: NA; CDR3: CASRLAGSNQPQHF; DNA: TGTGCCAGCCGACTAGCGGGTAGCAATCAGCCCCAGCATTTT
V: TRBV5-5; J: TRBJ2-5; size: NA; D: NA; CDR3: CASNKPGQTQYF; DNA: TGTGCCAGCAACAAGCCCGGACAGACCCAGTACTTC
V: TRBV7-2; J: TRBJ2-7; size: NA; D: TRBD1; CDR3: CASSKTRQGSYEQYF; DNA: TGTGCCAGCAGCAAGACCCGACAGGGTTCCTACGAGCAGTACTTC
V: TRBV20-1; J: TRBJ2-5; size: NA; D: NA; CDR3: CSANRLQETQYF; DNA: TGCAGTGCAAACCGACTACAAGAGACCCAGTACTTC
V: TRBV7-6; J: TRBJ2-5; size: NA; D: NA; CDR3: CASSQPLGGNKGETQYF; DNA: TGTGCCAGCAGCCAACCTCTAGGGGGGAATAAAGGAGAGACCCAGTACTTC
V: TRBV12-3/TRBV12-4; J: TRBJ1-2; size: few; D: NA; CDR3: CASSYRAAYGYTF; DNA: TGTGCCAGCAGTTACAGGGCAGCCTATGGCTACACCTTC
V: TRBV20-1; J: TRBJ1-2; size: many; D: NA; CDR3: CSAPHRLGGYTF; DNA: TGCAGTGCCCCCCACAGGTTGGGAGGCTACACCTTC
V: TRBV7-9; J: TRBJ2-7; size: NA; D: TRBD1; CDR3: CASSLGAGQGAYEQYF; DNA: TGTGCCAGCAGCTTAGGCGCGGGACAGGGAGCCTACGAGCAGTACTTC
V: TRBV7-9; J: TRBJ1-2; size: few; D: NA; CDR3: CASSLGGNRLYGYTF; DNA: TGTGCCAGCAGCCTAGGAGGAAATCGGCTCTATGGCTACACCTTC
V: TRBV24-1; J: TRBJ2-7; size: many; D: NA; CDR3: CATSFGEGEQYF; DNA: TGTGCCACCAGTTTTGGGGAAGGCGAGCAGTACTTC
V: TRBV20-1; J: TRBJ2-2; size: NA; D: TRBD2; CDR3: CSAEGSGSPPGELFF; DNA: TGCAGTGCTGAGGGTAGCGGGAGTCCCCCCGGGGAGCTGTTTTTT
V: TRBV7-3; J: TRBJ1-6; size: NA; D: TRBD1; CDR3: CAKDRSSYNSPLHF; DNA: TGTGCCAAGGACAGGAGCTCCTATAATTCACCCCTCCACTTT
V: TRBV29-1; J: TRBJ1-2; size: NA; D: TRBD1; CDR3: CSVETGIYGYTF; DNA: TGCAGCGTTGAGACAGGGATATATGGCTACACCTTC
V: TRBV6-5; J: TRBJ1-1; size: NA; D: NA; CDR3: CASSYRTGGTEAFF; DNA: TGTGCCAGCAGTTATCGGACGGGAGGAACTGAAGCTTTCTTT
V: TRBV29-1; J: TRBJ2-7; size: many; D: TRBD2; CDR3: CSVGGGYEQYF; DNA: TGCAGCGTTGGGGGGGGCTACGAGCAGTACTTC
V: TRBV7-9; J: TRBJ1-2; size: NA; D: NA; CDR3: CASSSGETF; DNA: TGTGCCAGCAGCTCGGGTGAGACCTTC
V: TRBV10-3; J: TRBJ1-5; size: few; D: TRBD1; CDR3: CAISETGDYSNQPQHF; DNA: TGTGCCATCAGTGAGACAGGGGACTATAGCAATCAGCCCCAGCATTTT
V: TRBV10-2; J: TRBJ2-7; size: NA; D: NA; CDR3: CASSGSTYEQYF; DNA: TGCGCCAGCAGTGGGTCCACCTACGAGCAGTACTTC
V: TRBV7-9; J: TRBJ2-3; size: NA; D: NA; CDR3: CASSTHRGTDTQYF; DNA: TGTGCCAGCAGCACCCACCGGGGCACAGATACGCAGTATTTT
V: TRBV25-1; J: TRBJ1-2; size: NA; D: NA; CDR3: CAGGEDYGYTF; DNA: TGTGCAGGCGGTGAGGACTATGGCTACACCTTC
V: TRBV2; J: TRBJ1-1; size: many; D: NA; CDR3: CASIRVLGEAFF; DNA: TGTGCCAGCATACGGGTCCTGGGTGAAGCTTTCTTT
V: TRBV11-3; J: TRBJ2-7; size: many; D: TRBD2; CDR3: CASSSGLAPYEQYF; DNA: TGTGCCAGCAGCTCGGGACTAGCTCCCTACGAGCAGTACTTC
V: TRBV7-2; J: TRBJ1-1; size: many; D: NA; CDR3: CASSGGLGTEAFF; DNA: TGTGCCAGCAGCGGGGGGCTTGGGACTGAAGCTTTCTTT
V: TRBV7-8; J: TRBJ2-7; size: few; D: NA; CDR3: CASSQPIPGDEQYF; DNA: TGTGCCAGCAGCCAACCTATCCCAGGGGACGAGCAGTACTTC
V: TRBV20-1; J: TRBJ2-7; size: many; D: TRBD2; CDR3: CSANDAIAGGTGEQYF; DNA: TGCAGTGCTAATGACGCGATAGCGGGAGGGACGGGCGAGCAGTACTTC
V: TRBV29-1; J: TRBJ2-3; size: NA; D: NA; CDR3: CSLRRGDTQYF; DNA: TGCAGCTTAAGAAGGGGAGATACGCAGTATTTT
V: TRBV10-3; J: TRBJ1-4; size: many; D: NA; CDR3: CAIGRDFGEKLFF; DNA: TGTGCCATCGGGAGGGACTTTGGGGAAAAACTGTTTTTT
V: TRBV29-1; J: TRBJ2-5; size: NA; D: NA; CDR3: CSGVGLGGETQYF; DNA: TGCAGCGGGGTCGGGCTAGGAGGCGAGACCCAGTACTTC
V: TRBV5-1; J: TRBJ1-6; size: NA; D: NA; CDR3: CASSLPSGRMGGDSPLHF; DNA: TGCGCCAGCAGCTTGCCTAGCGGGAGGATGGGGGGGGATTCACCCCTCCACTTT